The following is a T cell receptor (beta chain) sequence with its context. Data came from immunoSEQ multiplex PCR; TCRdb stores just in-frame clones and leaves some out. This sample contains roughly 35,000 clones. This entry comes from a study of T cells in women clearing cervical HPV infection. The sample comprised blood buffy coat. This clonotype originated in a woman aged 18-70 years with a cervical HPV16 infection that either progressed to CIN3+ or cleared (not recorded which).

This CDR3 reads CASSLLERFPEAFF. The covered CDR3 bases are TGTGCCAGCAGTTTACTTGAGCGATTCCCTGAA. The chain links TRBV28 to TRBJ1-1; no definite D call. The sequence runs out 3 residues before the end of the CDR3; the remainder is reconstructed from the germline J gene. The CDR3 consists of 14 residues. CDR1 is MDHEN, CDR2 SYDVKM, per germline. Deletions cut 2 bases from V and 6 bases from J, with 13 bases between.